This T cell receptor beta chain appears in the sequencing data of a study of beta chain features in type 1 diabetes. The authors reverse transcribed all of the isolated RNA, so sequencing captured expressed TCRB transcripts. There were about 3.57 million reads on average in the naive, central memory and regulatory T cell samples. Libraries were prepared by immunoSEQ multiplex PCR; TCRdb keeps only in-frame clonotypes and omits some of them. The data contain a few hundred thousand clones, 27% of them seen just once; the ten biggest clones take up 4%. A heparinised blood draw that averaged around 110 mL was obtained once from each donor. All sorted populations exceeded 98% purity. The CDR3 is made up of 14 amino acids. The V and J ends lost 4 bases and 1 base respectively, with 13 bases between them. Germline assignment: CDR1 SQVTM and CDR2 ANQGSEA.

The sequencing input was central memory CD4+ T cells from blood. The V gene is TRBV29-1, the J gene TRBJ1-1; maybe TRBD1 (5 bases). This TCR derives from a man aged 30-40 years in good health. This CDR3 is CSVVGNGANTEAFF. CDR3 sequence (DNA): TGCAGCGTTGTAGGTAACGGGGCGAACACTGAAGCTTTCTTT.